This T cell receptor (beta chain) was profiled in a study of blood T cell repertoires in COVID-19. Looking at the study overall: Both acute and convalescent COVID-19 samples were obtained from the United States, Italy and Spain.

Per germline, CDR1 SGDLS and CDR2 YYNGEE. CDR3 length: 13 residues. After removal of 4 bases from V and 5 bases from J, the junction contained 6 bases not matched to a gene. In the original processing: Amplification from reference gene primers served as the basis for estimated nucleated cell counts. Only in-frame clones appear in the TCRdb table, and some are missing; sequencing was by immunoSEQ multiplex PCR. The V and J calls and clone size come from that table; D and trimming were worked out from the DNA. The sample lists about 260,000 clones; more than 75% were seen once. The rearrangement links TRBV9 to TRBJ2-7; 7 bases line up with TRBD2. The source of this sequence is a woman in her thirties or forties who had recovered from COVID-19. The source material was peripheral blood. In DNA form, the CDR3 reads TGTGCCAGCAGCCTTCTAGCGGACAACGAGCAGTACTTC. Translation gives CASSLLADNEQYF. Looking up the rest from reference TRBV9 and TRBJ2-7 gives the full variable domain: DSGVTQTPKHLITATGQRVTLRCSPRSGDLSVYWYQQSLDQGLQFLIQYYNGEERAKGNILERFSAQQFPDLHSELNLSSLELGDSALYFCASSLLADNEQYFGPGTRLTVT.